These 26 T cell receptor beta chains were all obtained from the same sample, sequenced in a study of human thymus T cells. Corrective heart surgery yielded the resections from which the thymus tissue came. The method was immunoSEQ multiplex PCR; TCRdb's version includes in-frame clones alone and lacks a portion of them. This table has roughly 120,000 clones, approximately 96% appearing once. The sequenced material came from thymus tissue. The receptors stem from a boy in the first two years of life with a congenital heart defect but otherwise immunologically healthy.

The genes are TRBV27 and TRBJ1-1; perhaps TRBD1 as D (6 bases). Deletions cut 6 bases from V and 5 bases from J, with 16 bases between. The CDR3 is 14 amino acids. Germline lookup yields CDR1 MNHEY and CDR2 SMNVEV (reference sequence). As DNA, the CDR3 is TGTGCCAGCAGGGTGCAACAGGGTGAGACTGAAGCTTTCTTT. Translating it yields CASRVQQGETEAFF.

The CDR3 nucleotides read TGTGCCAGCAGCGCGACTAGCGGGGGGGATACGCAGTATTTT. Protein product: CASSATSGGDTQYF. The chain recombines TRBV7-9 with TRBJ2-3; 13 bases agree with TRBD2. This CDR3 spans 14 amino acids. V trimming: 5 bases; J trimming: 6 bases; junction bases outside the gene matches: 2. CDR1 SEHNR and CDR2 FQNEAQ come from the germline V gene (reference sequence).

DNA for the CDR3: TGTGCCAGCAGTGAAAGACAGGGGGACATTCAGTACTTC. The encoded protein is CASSERQGDIQYF. V is TRBV6-1 and J is TRBJ2-4; the match to TRBD1 covers 9 bases. The V gene end was trimmed by 2 bases and the J gene end by 8 bases; junction bases not matched to a gene: 1. In germline, CDR1 is MNHNS, CDR2 SASEGT. The CDR3 length is 13 residues.

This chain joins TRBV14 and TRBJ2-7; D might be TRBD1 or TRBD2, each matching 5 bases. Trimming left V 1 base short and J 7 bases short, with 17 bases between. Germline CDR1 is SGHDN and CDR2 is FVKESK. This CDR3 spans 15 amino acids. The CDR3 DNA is TGTGCCAGCAGCCAAGGGGCGCAATCCTGGGGGGAGCAGTACTTC. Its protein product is CASSQGAQSWGEQYF.

The CDR3 nucleotides are TGTGCCAGCAGTCACCGACAGAATGGCTACACCTTC. Protein product: CASSHRQNGYTF. The chain carries TRBV28 and TRBJ1-2; weak D call: TRBD1 (5 bases). Germline CDR1 MDHEN, CDR2 SYDVKM. V was clipped by 5 bases and J by 6 bases, with 10 bases between them. The CDR3 has 12 amino acids.

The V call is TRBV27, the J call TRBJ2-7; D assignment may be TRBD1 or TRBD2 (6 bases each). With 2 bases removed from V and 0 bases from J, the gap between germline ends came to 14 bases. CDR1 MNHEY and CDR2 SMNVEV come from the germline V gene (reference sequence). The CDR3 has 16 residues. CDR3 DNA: TGTGCCAGCAGTTTACGACCGGGGGCCAGCTCCTACGAGCAGTACTTC. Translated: CASSLRPGASSYEQYF.

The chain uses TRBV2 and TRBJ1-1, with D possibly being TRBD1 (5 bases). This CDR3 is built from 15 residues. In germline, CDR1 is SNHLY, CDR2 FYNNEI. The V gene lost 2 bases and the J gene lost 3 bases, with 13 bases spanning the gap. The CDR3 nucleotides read TGTGCCAGCAGTGAATTCAGGGCCTGGGACACTGAAGCTTTCTTT. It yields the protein CASSEFRAWDTEAFF.

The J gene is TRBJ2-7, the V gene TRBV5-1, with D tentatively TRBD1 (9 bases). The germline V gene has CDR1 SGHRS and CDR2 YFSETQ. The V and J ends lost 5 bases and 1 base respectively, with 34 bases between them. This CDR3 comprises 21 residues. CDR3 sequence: CASSGYALKQGALAGSYEQYF. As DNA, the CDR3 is TGCGCCAGCAGTGGGTACGCCCTTAAACAGGGGGCGCTAGCGGGTTCCTACGAGCAGTACTTC.

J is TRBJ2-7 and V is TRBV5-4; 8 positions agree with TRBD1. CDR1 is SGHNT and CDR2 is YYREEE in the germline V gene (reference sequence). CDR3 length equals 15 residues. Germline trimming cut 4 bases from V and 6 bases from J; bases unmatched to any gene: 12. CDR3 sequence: CASSIRTGQILEQYF. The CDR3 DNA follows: TGTGCCAGCAGCATTCGGACAGGGCAAATACTCGAGCAGTACTTC.

In DNA, the CDR3 is TGCGCCAGCAGCTTGCGGGGCTCCCCCGAGACCCAGTACTTC. Translation: CASSLRGSPETQYF. The chain has TRBV5-1 and TRBJ2-5; D may match TRBD1 or TRBD2 (5 bases each). Deletions cut 1 base from V and 5 bases from J, with 12 bases between. Germline loops: CDR1 SGHRS, CDR2 YFSETQ. This CDR3 spans 14 amino acids.

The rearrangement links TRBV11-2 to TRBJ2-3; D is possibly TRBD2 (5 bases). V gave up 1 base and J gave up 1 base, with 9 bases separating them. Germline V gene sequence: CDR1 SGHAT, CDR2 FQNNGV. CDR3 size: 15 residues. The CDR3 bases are TGTGCCAGCAGCTTAGTGGGGAGCGGCACAGATACGCAGTATTTT. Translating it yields CASSLVGSGTDTQYF. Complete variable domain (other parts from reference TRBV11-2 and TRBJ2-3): EAGVAQSPRYKIIEKRQSVAFWCNPISGHATLYWYQQILGQGPKLLIQFQNNGVVDDSQLPKDRFSAERLKGVDSTLKIQPAKLEDSAVYLCASSLVGSGTDTQYFGPGTRLTVL.

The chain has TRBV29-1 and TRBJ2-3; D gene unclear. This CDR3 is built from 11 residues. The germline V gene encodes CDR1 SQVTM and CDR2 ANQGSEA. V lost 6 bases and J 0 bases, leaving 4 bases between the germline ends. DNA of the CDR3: TGCAGCGTCGGAAGCACAGATACGCAGTATTTT. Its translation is CSVGSTDTQYF.

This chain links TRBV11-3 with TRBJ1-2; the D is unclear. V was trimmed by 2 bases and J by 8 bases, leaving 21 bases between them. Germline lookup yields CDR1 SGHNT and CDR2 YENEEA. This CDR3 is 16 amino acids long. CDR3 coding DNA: TGTGCCAGCAGCTTATACGGGTCTCTTTCACCCCACGGCTACACCTTC. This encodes CASSLYGSLSPHGYTF.

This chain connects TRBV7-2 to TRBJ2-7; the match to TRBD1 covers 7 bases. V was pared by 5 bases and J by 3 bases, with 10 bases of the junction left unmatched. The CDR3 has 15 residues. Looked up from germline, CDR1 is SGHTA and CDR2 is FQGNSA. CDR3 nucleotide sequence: TGTGCCAGCAGCCTAGACAGGGCGACCCACTACGAGCAGTACTTC. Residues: CASSLDRATHYEQYF. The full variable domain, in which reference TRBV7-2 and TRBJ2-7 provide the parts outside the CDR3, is GAGVSQSPSNKVTEKGKDVELRCDPISGHTALYWYRQSLGQGLEFLIYFQGNSAPDKSGLPSDRFSAERTGGSVSTLTIQRTQQEDSAVYLCASSLDRATHYEQYFGPGTRLTVT.

The CDR3 is CASSLGQGQPQHF. In DNA form, the CDR3 reads TGCGCCAGCAGCTTGGGACAGGGTCAGCCCCAGCATTTT. The gene calls are TRBV5-1 and TRBJ1-5, with 7 bases identical to TRBD1. The V and J ends lost 0 bases and 6 bases, in that order; junction bases with no gene match: 0. There are 13 residues in the CDR3. CDR1 and CDR2 from the germline V gene are SGHRS and YFSETQ. The whole variable domain, filled in from reference TRBV5-1 and TRBJ1-5, reads KAGVTQTPRYLIKTRGQQVTLSCSPISGHRSVSWYQQTPGQGLQFLFEYFSETQRNKGNFPGRFSGRQFSNSRSEMNVSTLELGDSALYLCASSLGQGQPQHFGDGTRLSIL.

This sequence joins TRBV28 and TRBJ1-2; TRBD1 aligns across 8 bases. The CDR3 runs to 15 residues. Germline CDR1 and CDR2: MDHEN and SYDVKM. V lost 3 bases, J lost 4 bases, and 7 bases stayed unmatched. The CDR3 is CASSFRDRGFYGYTF. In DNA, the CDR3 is TGTGCCAGCAGTTTTCGAGACAGGGGCTTCTATGGCTACACCTTC.

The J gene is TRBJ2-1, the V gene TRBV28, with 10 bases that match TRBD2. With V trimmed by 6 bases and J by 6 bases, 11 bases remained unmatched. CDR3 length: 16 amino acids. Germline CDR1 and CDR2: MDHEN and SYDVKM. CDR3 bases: TGTGCCAGCAGCTCGATGAGCGGGGGGGTAGTCAATGAGCAGTTCTTC. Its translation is CASSSMSGGVVNEQFF. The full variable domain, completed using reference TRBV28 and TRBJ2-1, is DVKVTQSSRYLVKRTGEKVFLECVQDMDHENMFWYRQDPGLGLRLIYFSYDVKMKEKGDIPEGYSVSREKKERFSLILESASTNQTSMYLCASSSMSGGVVNEQFFGPGTRLTVL.

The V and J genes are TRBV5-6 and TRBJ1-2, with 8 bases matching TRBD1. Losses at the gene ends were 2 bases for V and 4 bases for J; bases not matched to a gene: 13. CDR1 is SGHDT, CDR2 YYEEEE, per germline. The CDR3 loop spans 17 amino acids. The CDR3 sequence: CASSFLPQGARVYGYTF. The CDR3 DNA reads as TGTGCCAGCAGCTTCTTACCCCAGGGGGCGCGGGTCTATGGCTACACCTTC.

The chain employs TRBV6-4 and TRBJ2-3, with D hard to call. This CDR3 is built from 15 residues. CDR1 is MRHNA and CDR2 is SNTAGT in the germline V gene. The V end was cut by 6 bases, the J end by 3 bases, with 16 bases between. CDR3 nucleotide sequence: TGTGCCAGCAGGAAGACCGGGTCACCAACAGATACGCAGTATTTT. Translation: CASRKTGSPTDTQYF.

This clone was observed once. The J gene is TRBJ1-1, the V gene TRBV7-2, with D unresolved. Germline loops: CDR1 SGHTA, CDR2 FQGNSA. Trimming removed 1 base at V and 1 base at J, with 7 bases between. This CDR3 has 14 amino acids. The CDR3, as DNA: TGTGCCAGCAGCTTAGGGAGGAGGAACACTGAAGCTTTCTTT. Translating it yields CASSLGRRNTEAFF.

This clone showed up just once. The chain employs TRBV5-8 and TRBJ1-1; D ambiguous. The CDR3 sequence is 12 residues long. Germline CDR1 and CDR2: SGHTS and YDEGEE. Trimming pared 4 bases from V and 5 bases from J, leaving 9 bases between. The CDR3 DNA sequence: TGTGCCAGCAGCCACAGAGGGACTGAAGCTTTCTTT. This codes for CASSHRGTEAFF.

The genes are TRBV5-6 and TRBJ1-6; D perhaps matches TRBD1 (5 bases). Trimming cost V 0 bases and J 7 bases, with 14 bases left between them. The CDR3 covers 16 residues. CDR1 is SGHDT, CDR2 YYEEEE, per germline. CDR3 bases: TGTGCCAGCAGCTTGGCCGGGGCCAGGGAAAATTCACCCCTCCACTTT. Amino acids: CASSLAGARENSPLHF.

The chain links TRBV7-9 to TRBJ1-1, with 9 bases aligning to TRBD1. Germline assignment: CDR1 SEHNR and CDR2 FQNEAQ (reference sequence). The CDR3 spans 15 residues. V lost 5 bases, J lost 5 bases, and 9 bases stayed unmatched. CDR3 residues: CASSRMGTGRTEAFF. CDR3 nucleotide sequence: TGTGCCAGCAGCCGCATGGGGACAGGGAGGACTGAAGCTTTCTTT.

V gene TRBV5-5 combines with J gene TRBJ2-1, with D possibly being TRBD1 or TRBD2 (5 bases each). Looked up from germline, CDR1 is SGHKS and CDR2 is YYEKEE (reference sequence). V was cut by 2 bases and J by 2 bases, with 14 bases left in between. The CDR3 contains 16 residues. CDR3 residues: CASSFGVGDAYNEQFF. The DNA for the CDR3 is TGTGCCAGCAGCTTTGGAGTTGGGGACGCCTACAATGAGCAGTTCTTC.

The CDR3: CASSRGTRSDTQYF. The CDR3 nucleotides read TGTGCCAGCTCCCGCGGGACTAGATCAGATACGCAGTATTTT. The gene calls are TRBV18 and TRBJ2-3, with 8 bases matching TRBD2. After removal of 6 bases from V and 4 bases from J, the junction contained 6 bases not matched to a gene. Per the germline V gene, CDR1 is KGHSH and CDR2 is LQKENI. There are 14 residues in the CDR3.

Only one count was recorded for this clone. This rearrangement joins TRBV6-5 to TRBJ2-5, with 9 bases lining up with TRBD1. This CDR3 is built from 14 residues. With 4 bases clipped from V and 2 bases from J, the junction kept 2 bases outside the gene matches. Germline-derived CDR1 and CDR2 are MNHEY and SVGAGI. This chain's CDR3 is CASSLGTGQETQYF. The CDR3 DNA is TGTGCCAGCAGTTTAGGGACAGGGCAAGAGACCCAGTACTTC.